This T cell receptor beta chain was observed in a study of glioma-infiltrating T cells after dendritic cell vaccination listed by TCRdb under 2016. With respect to the entire study: The cohort comprised around 15 glioblastoma patients from Phase I and II dendritic cell vaccination trials, 9 newly diagnosed and 6 with recurrent disease. Autologous tumor lysate-pulsed dendritic cell vaccination was administered to the patients between 2003 and 2012. The vaccine was prepared from monocyte-derived dendritic cells that were cultured for around 7 days with IL-4 and GM-CSF and then pulsed overnight with autologous tumor lysate. Three intradermal dendritic cell vaccine injections were administered to patients at biweekly intervals in the arm below the axilla. Survival after dendritic cell vaccination was correlated with TCR sequencing metrics, such as TIL content and the overlap between tumor and blood repertoires. In glioblastoma patients vaccinated with dendritic cells, deep sequencing of TCR beta CDR3 regions served to measure the amount of tumor-infiltrating lymphocytes and to compare repertoires between tumor and blood.

The sample's time point label, decoded: after dendritic cell vaccination, including at tumor progression/relapse. Patients were selected for having adequate residual fresh-frozen tumor tissue and more than two years of available survival data. Although molecular status otherwise differed among the glioblastoma patients, no patient had an isocitrate dehydrogenase mutation. PBMC were collected before vaccination, two weeks after the third vaccination, and at tumor progression if progression occurred. Genomic DNA was extracted with the Qiagen DNeasy Blood extraction Kit. TCRB CDR3 regions were amplified from approximately 2 ug genomic DNA, or all available DNA if less, using the immunoSEQ assay. Multiplex PCR used 60 forward primers for TCR V beta segments and 13 reverse primers for J beta segments. Synthetic control templates were spiked into each sample at limiting dilution to estimate reads per starting template. Reads of 87 bp were generated by sequencing on the Illumina HiSeq System. As for the authors' bioinformatics: PCR and sequencing errors were removed by merging closely related sequences with a nearest neighbor algorithm. TCR overlap was measured as the percentage of unique tumor TCR beta sequences also present in the same patient's peripheral blood. Imported from immuneACCESS, the table was reduced by TCRdb to in-frame sequences with V and J called. These copies leave out some clones; in studies compared against another copy, an unresolved V gene accounts for under half, and the cause of the remainder is not known. V, J and clone size reflect that table, while D and trimming were determined from the DNA. A total of around 92,000 clones appear in this sample, around 80% of them only once. Under 6.5% of the sample belongs to the ten largest clones.

According to the germline V gene, CDR1 reads SGHAT and CDR2 reads FQNNGV. The CDR3 sequence holds 11 residues, the cysteine and phenylalanine included. CDR3 DNA only is kept here, 33 bases in frame from base 1. Deletion took 5 bases off V and 8 bases off J, with a span of 6 bases between the germline ends. What the work shows at the level of the full study, not this receptor alone: No direct relationship between TCR clonality and survival was found, suggesting that a diverse polyclonal response may matter. Longer time to progression and overall survival after dendritic cell vaccination were predicted by higher estimated pretreatment TIL content. The response model built on TCR overlap across three groups was characterized as speculative, with prospective validation still needed. The cohort was small and heterogeneous, only a few patients had full blood and tumor sets, and even fewer had initial-recurrent tumor pairs.

Comments on this clone: Its binding antigen is unknown. The record has no base qualities; no much larger clone is one base away.

In this chain, TRBV11-2 is recombined with TRBJ2-2; the D segment could be TRBD2, given 5 matching bases. The receptor comes from a human donor with glioblastoma. The sequenced sample was blood, obtained after dendritic cell vaccination. The CDR3 amino acid sequence is: CASSRGGELFF. The DNA sequence is given as TGTGCCAGCAGCCGGGGTGGGGAGCTGTTTTTT.